The sequence of this T cell receptor beta chain was determined in a study of relationships among human T cell subsets (dated by TCRdb to the early 2010s). Background for the entire study: The study sequenced eight distinct T cell populations from blood: pan T, CD8 cytotoxic, regulatory, Th1, Th2, naive plus transitional, activated and memory cells.

This clonotype has more than one count but fewer than ten. Its antigen remains unidentified. Base qualities are not provided; no much larger clone lies one nucleotide away. Libraries were built with multiplex PCR. The instrument given in TCRdb is 454 GS FLX. TCR alpha and beta CDR3 regions were amplified from mRNA by semiquantitative ARM-PCR. In ARM-PCR, tagged nested gene-specific primers were applied first, and communal superprimers then carried out the exponential amplification. Before the first-round PCR products went through the second amplification round, exonuclease was used to remove the nested primers. Sequencing of the amplicons was performed on the 454 platform, which allows millions of DNA fragments to be sequenced rapidly without cloning bias. An effective read was defined as a read mappable to both V and J germline segments. The study's own analysis went as follows. IRmap was used to assign reads to germline V, D and J segments, relying on pyromap, a Smith-Waterman modification adapted to 454 sequencing errors. D-beta assignments were filtered with cutoffs set at the 99th percentile of alignment scores obtained from simulated random sequences. CDR3 was defined as the amino acids between the conserved V-segment Y[YFLI]C motif and the J-segment [FW]GXGT motif. A compound Poisson process model, previously applied to large-scale EST data, was used to estimate repertoire diversity. A procedure for detecting cross-contamination was used to argue that sample contamination was not the source of the shared CDR3s. TCRdb reworked the public reads: Q25 trimming with fastp, MiXCR clone assembly, productive beta chains retained. Each CDR3 protein gets just one entry, which takes the most common genes and DNA from the rows behind it. For this entry, the V and J calls and clone size follow TCRdb and not the study's own pipeline. A total of 7,000 or so distinct CDR3 sequences appear in this sample, about two thirds of them only once. Jointly, the top ten make up around half of the sample.

Isolated CD4+ and CD8+ T cells were pooled, and anti-CD45RA microbeads were used to isolate naive plus transitional T cells from the pooled cells. T cell subsets were isolated with Miltenyi superparamagnetic beads coated with subset-specific monoclonal antibodies. Every T cell population was isolated from peripheral blood. Ficoll separation was used to obtain mononuclear cells from whole blood, after which anti-CD14 microbeads were used to deplete monocytes. Right after isolation, the cell populations were resuspended in RNAprotect reagent. Overall study results and their limits: The considerable overlap in CDR3s among Th1, Th2 and regulatory T cells was taken as suggesting that cell fate choices are stochastic. The seven subsets showed no statistically significant differences in V, D and J usage, CDR3 length, or N-nucleotide additions. Over 50% of CD8+ cytotoxic sequences were found to belong to clones with over 100 reads, whereas few such clones were observed in the regulatory and Th2 subsets. The bead-based sorting was unable to rule out the presence of a CD4+CD8+ double-positive population.

Taken from the germline V gene (reference sequence), the CDR1 and CDR2 loops are DFQATT and SNEGSKA. Spanning cysteine to phenylalanine, the CDR3 consists of 13 amino acids. The CDR3 DNA has 39 bases and is translated from base 1. V ends up 4 bases short and J 7 bases short, with an unmatched junction base count of 8. The sequencing input was naive and transitional (CD45RA+) T cells sorted from blood. The meaning of the sample's cell subset or site label: CD45RA+ naive plus transitional T cells (Tn+t). The chain is assembled from TRBV20-1 and TRBJ1-2, with 8 middle bases fitting TRBD1. The TCR comes from a man between 35 and 55 years old in good health. The CDR3 loop reads CSANAGTGGGYTF. The DNA sequence is as follows: TGCAGTGCTAACGCCGGGACAGGTGGTGGCTACACCTTC.